The 7 T cell receptor beta chains in this list originate from one sample, sequenced in a study of blood T cell repertoires in COVID-19. Assay used: immunoSEQ multiplex PCR; TCRdb lists only in-frame clones, some missing. The sample has about 170,000 clones, around nine tenths seen once. The sequenced material came from peripheral blood. The receptors were gathered from a man in his 70s with acute or convalescent COVID-19.

This chain connects TRBV2 to TRBJ1-4; 9 bases are a match to TRBD1. CDR3 length equals 14 residues. V shed 4 bases and J 6 bases; nucleotides not matched to a gene: 3. CDR1 and CDR2 from the germline V gene are SNHLY and FYNNEI. CDR3 region: CASSGRQGDEKLFF. In nucleotides, the CDR3 is TGTGCCAGCAGTGGCAGACAGGGGGATGAAAAACTGTTTTTT. The entire variable domain, with the rest obtained from reference TRBV2 and TRBJ1-4, is as follows: EPEVTQTPSHQVTQMGQEVILRCVPISNHLYFYWYRQILGQKVEFLVSFYNNEISEKSEIFDDQFSVERPDGSNFTLKIRSTKLEDSAMYFCASSGRQGDEKLFFGSGTQLSVL.

The chain couples TRBV6-5 to TRBJ2-2; D is undetermined. The CDR3 loop spans 15 amino acids. Germline loops: CDR1 MNHEY, CDR2 SVGAGI. V lost 2 bases to trimming and J lost 0 bases, with 7 bases between them. The DNA for the CDR3 is TGTGCCAGCAGTTACGCGCCTACGAACACCGGGGAGCTGTTTTTT. Translated: CASSYAPTNTGELFF.

V is TRBV30 and J is TRBJ2-6; TRBD1 matches at 9 bases. The CDR3 is 18 residues long. Germline CDR1 GTSNPN, CDR2 SVGIG (reference sequence). V lost 3 bases to trimming and J lost 0 bases; unmatched junction nucleotides: 9. This CDR3 is CAWSFLRTGVSGANVLTF. The CDR3 DNA sequence: TGTGCCTGGAGCTTCCTCCGGACAGGGGTCTCTGGGGCCAACGTCCTGACTTTC.

The V gene is TRBV6-2 or TRBV6-3, the J gene TRBJ1-2; D gene ambiguous. Trimming cost V 5 bases and J 7 bases, with 8 bases left between them. Germline V CDR1 and CDR2: MNHEY, SVGEGT. CDR3 length: 11 residues. The CDR3 loop reads CASSLAAGYTF. The CDR3 DNA reads TGTGCCAGCAGTCTTGCGGCTGGCTACACCTTC.

The chain has TRBV28 and TRBJ1-4; D is ambiguous. The CDR3 has 12 residues. In germline, CDR1 is MDHEN, CDR2 SYDVKM. The V and J ends lost 6 bases and 8 bases respectively, with 10 bases between them. The CDR3 here is CASSPNEEKLFF. The CDR3 DNA sequence: TGTGCCAGCAGCCCAAATGAGGAAAAACTGTTTTTT.

The genes are TRBV28 and TRBJ1-1; possible D gene TRBD1, 5 bases. With 6 bases removed from V and 3 bases from J, the gap between germline ends came to 8 bases. Germline V gene sequence: CDR1 MDHEN, CDR2 SYDVKM. The CDR3 extends over 12 amino acids. This CDR3 reads CASREQDTEAFF. DNA of the CDR3: TGTGCCAGCAGAGAACAGGACACTGAAGCTTTCTTT. Full variable domain (rest looked up from reference TRBV28 and TRBJ1-1): DVKVTQSSRYLVKRTGEKVFLECVQDMDHENMFWYRQDPGLGLRLIYFSYDVKMKEKGDIPEGYSVSREKKERFSLILESASTNQTSMYLCASREQDTEAFFGQGTRLTVV.

This chain connects TRBV5-4 to TRBJ2-5, with D possibly matching TRBD2 (5 bases). CDR3 size: 14 residues. V gave up 5 bases and J gave up 2 bases, with 13 bases separating them. Germline CDR1 reads SGHNT; CDR2 reads YYREEE (reference sequence). The CDR3 loop reads CASRSRPGQETQYF. CDR3 nucleotide sequence: TGTGCCAGCAGGAGCAGGCCGGGACAAGAGACCCAGTACTTC.